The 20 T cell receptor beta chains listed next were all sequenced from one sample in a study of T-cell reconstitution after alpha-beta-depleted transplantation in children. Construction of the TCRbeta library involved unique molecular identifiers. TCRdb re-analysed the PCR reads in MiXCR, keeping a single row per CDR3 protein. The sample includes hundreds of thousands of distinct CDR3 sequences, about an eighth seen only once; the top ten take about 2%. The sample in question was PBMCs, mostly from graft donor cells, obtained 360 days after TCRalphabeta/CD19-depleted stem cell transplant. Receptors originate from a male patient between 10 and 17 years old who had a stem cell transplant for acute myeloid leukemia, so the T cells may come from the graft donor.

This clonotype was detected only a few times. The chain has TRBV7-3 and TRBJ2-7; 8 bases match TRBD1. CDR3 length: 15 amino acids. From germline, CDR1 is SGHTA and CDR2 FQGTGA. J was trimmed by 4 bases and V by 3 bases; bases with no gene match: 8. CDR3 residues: CASSLDRVGLYEQYF. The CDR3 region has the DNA TGTGCCAGCAGCTTGGACAGGGTGGGGCTGTACGAGCAGTACTTC.

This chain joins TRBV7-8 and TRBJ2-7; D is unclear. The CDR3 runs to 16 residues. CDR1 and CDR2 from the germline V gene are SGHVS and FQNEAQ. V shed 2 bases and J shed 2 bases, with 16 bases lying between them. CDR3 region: CASSLLGETAPYEQYF. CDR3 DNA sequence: TGTGCCAGCAGCTTACTGGGCGAGACGGCACCCTACGAGCAGTACTTC.

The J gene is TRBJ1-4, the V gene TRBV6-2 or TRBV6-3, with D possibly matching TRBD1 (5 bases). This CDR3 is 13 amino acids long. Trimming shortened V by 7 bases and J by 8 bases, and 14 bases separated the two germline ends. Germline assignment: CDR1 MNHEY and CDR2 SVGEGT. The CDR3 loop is CASNKGTAEKLFF. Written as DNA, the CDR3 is TGTGCCAGCAACAAAGGGACGGCCGAAAAACTGTTTTTT.

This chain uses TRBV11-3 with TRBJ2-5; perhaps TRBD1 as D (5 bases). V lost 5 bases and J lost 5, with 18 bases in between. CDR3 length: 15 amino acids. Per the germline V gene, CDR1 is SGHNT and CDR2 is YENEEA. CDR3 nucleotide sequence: TGTGCCAGCAGCGCAGACAGCCGCCCGGAGGAGACCCAGTACTTC. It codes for CASSADSRPEETQYF.

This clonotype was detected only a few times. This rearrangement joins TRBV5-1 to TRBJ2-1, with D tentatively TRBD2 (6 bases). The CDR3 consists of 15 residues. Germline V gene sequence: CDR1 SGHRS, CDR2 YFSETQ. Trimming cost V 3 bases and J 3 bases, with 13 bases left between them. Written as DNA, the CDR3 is TGCGCCAGCAGCTCCCGGGACTGGGTCTACAATGAGCAGTTCTTC. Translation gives CASSSRDWVYNEQFF.

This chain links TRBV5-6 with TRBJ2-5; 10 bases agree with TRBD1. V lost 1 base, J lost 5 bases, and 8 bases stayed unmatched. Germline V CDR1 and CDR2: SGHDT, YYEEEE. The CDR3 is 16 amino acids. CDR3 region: CASSLQGQGTEETQYF. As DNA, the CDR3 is TGTGCCAGCAGCTTGCAGGGACAGGGGACGGAGGAGACCCAGTACTTC.

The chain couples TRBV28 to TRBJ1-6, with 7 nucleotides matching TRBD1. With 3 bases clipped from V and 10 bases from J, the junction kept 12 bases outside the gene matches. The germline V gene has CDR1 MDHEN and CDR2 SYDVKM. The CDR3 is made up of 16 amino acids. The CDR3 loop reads CASSLGIGTAISPLHF. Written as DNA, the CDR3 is TGTGCCAGCAGTTTGGGTATCGGGACAGCGATCTCACCCCTCCACTTT.

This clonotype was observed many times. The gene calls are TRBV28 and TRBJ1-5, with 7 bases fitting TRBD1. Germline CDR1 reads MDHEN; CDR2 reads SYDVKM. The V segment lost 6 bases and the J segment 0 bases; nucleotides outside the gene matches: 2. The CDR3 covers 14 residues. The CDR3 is CASRTGHSNQPQHF. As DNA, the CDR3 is TGTGCCAGCAGGACAGGGCATAGCAATCAGCCCCAGCATTTT.

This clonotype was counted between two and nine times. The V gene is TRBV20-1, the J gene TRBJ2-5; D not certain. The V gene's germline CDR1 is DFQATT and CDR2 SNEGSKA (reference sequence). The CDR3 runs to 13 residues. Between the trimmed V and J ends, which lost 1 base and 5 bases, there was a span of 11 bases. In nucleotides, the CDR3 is TGCAGTGCTAGAGTGGTGGTCCGGGAGACCCAGTACTTC. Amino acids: CSARVVVRETQYF.

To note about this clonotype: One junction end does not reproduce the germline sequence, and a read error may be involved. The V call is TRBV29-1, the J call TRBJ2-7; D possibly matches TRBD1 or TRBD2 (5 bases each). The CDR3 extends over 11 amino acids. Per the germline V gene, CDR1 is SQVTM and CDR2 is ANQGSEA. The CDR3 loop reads CSVPWGYEQYF. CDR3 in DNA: TGCAGCGTCCCTTGGGGGTACGAGCAGTATTTC.

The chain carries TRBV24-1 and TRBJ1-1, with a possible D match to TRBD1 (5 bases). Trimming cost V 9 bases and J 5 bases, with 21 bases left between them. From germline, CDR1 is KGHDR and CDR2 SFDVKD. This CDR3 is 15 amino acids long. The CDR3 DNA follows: TGTGCCACCGGGTCAAGTCTAACAGGAGATACTGAAGCTTTCTTT. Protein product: CATGSSLTGDTEAFF.

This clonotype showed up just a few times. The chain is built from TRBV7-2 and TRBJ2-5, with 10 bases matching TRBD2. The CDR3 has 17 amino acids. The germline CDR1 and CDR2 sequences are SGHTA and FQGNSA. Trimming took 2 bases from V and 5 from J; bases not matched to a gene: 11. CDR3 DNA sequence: TGTGCCAGCAGCTTATTCGGCCTAGCGGGAGTTAGGGAGACCCAGTACTTC. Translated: CASSLFGLAGVRETQYF.

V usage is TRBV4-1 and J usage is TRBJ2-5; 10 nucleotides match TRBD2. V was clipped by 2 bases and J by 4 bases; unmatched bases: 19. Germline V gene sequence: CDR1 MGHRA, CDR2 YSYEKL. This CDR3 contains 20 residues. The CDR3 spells CASSQPHEAPTSGILETQYF. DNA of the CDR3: TGCGCCAGCAGCCAACCACATGAGGCCCCCACTAGCGGGATCCTAGAGACCCAGTACTTC.

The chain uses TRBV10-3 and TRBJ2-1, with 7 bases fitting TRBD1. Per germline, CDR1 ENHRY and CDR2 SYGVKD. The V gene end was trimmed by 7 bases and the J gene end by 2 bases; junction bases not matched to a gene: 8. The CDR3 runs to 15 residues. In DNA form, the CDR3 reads TGTGCCATCACCGCGACAGGGTCGGCCTACAATGAGCAGTTCTTC. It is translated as CAITATGSAYNEQFF.

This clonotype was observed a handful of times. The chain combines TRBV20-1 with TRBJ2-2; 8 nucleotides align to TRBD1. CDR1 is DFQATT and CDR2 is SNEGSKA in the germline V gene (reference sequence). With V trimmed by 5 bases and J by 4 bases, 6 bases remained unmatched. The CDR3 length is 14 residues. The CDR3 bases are TGCAGTGCTCCGAGGACAGGGACCACCGGGGAGCTGTTTTTT. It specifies CSAPRTGTTGELFF.

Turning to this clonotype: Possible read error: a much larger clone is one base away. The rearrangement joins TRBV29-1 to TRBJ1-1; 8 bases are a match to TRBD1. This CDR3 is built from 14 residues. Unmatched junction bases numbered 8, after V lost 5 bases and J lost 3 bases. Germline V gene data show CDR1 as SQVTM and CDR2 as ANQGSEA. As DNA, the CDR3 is TGCAGCGTTAAAGGGACACAGGGGGACACTGAAGCTTTCTTT. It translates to CSVKGTQGDTEAFF.

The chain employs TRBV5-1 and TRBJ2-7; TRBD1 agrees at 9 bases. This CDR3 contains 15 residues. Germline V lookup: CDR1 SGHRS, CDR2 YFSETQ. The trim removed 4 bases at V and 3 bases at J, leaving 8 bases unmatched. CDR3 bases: TGCGCCAGCAGCACCCCCGGGACAGGGCTCTACGAGCAGTACTTC. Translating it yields CASSTPGTGLYEQYF.

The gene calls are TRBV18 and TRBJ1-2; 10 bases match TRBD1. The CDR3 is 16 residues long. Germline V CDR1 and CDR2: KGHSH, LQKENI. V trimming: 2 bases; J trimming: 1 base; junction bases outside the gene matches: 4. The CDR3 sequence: CASSPTTGGINYGYTF. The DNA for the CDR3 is TGTGCCAGCTCACCAACGACAGGGGGCATTAACTATGGCTACACCTTC.

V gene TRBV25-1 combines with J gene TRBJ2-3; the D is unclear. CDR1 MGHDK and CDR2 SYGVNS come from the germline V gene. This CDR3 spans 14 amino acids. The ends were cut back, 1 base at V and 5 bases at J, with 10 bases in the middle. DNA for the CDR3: TGTGCCAGCAGTGAATCGAGTTTCCAAGATACGCAGTATTTT. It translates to CASSESSFQDTQYF. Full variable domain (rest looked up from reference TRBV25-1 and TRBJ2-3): EADIYQTPRYLVIGTGKKITLECSQTMGHDKMYWYQQDPGMELHLIHYSYGVNSTEKGDLSSESTVSRIRTEHFPLTLESARPSHTSQYLCASSESSFQDTQYFGPGTRLTVL.

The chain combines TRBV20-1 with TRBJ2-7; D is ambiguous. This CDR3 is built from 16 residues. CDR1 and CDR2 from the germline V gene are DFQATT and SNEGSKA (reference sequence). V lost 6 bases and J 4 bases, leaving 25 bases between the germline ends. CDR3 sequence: CSAPPPHKTGIYEQYF. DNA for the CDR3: TGCAGTGCACCGCCACCTCATAAGACTGGAATTTACGAGCAGTACTTC.